This TCR beta chain was recovered during a study of T cell repertoires in cytomegalovirus infection. Overall study: Public signatures in TCR beta pointed to CMV infection and matching HLA type. Overall study results and limits: What dominated the ex vivo response were HLA-C-restricted CMV-specific TCR beta clonotypes.

A single record per CDR3 protein comes from TCRdb applying MiXCR to the reads. The sample lists about 400,000 distinct CDR3 sequences; about 35% were seen once. Germline-derived CDR1 and CDR2 are SGHNT and YYREEE (reference sequence). This CDR3 contains 16 residues. V shed 2 bases and J 1 base; nucleotides not matched to a gene: 3. Remarks on this clonotype: Its antigen is currently unknown.

This sequence was found in a human donor in good health (CMV status not recorded). Some clones in this sample may be carry-over from other donors' samples. The sample here was cultured PBMCs, taken from culture after CMV antigen stimulation. The V call is TRBV5-4, the J call TRBJ2-1; 10 nucleotides line up with TRBD2. The DNA for the CDR3 is TGTGCCAGCAGCTTTCTGACTAGCGGGTCCTACAATGAGCAGTTCTTC. The encoded protein is CASSFLTSGSYNEQFF.